This TCR beta chain is from a study of T cell responses to AZD1222 COVID-19 vaccine. Germline V gene lookup returns CDR1 SGHNT and CDR2 YENEEA. With 5 bases clipped from V and 2 bases from J, the junction kept 8 bases outside the gene matches. This CDR3 contains 15 residues. Second doses were pooled across both intervals (about 4 or about 12 weeks). Sequenced by immunoSEQ multiplex PCR; TCRdb stores in-frame clones only, minus some. Of over 85,000 clones listed, about 94% are singletons. By proportion, this clone is medium-sized. The target antigen is unknown. Study findings and constraints: Vaccination with two AZD1222 doses was followed by a rise in Spike-specific TCR breadth and depth. Donors skewed white British and female; clonal diversity was possibly underestimated.

The J gene is TRBJ2-5, the V gene TRBV11-3, with 7 bases aligning to TRBD1. The source material was peripheral blood, sampled 28 days after the second AZD1222 dose. The TCR comes from an adult who received the AZD1222 COVID-19 vaccine. The chain's CDR3 is CASSRSGGLQETQYF. Here the CDR3 DNA reads TGTGCCAGCAGCAGATCAGGGGGTTTACAAGAGACCCAGTACTTC.